The rows below give T cell receptor beta chains drawn from one sample of a study of shared clonotypes between healthy human individuals. Sequencing was performed with immunoSEQ multiplex PCR; in TCRdb, only in-frame clones are kept and a portion is missing. The repertoire includes fewer than 2.5 million clones, 93% of them detected once, and 0.35% to 0.45% sits in the top ten. The sequenced sample was naive CD4+ T cells from PBMCs. Source of these receptors: a man between 18 and 35 years old in good health. Some clones in this sample may be carry-over from other donors' samples. The CDR3 runs from the conserved cysteine through the conserved F or W. For some rows the clone size is stated as once, few or many, or as a class when expanded; others skip it.

clone_size: NA
v_call: TRBV20-1
cdr3_length: 11
cdr3_aa: CSASGTKGYTF

clone_size: NA
v_call: TRBV6-5
cdr3_length: 14
cdr3_aa: CASSLDGRNTEAFF

clone_size: NA
v_call: TRBV27
cdr3_length: 14
cdr3_aa: CASTHPGVAGELFF

clone_size: NA
v_call: TRBV7-3
cdr3_length: 13
cdr3_aa: CASNKDRNTEAFF

clone_size: NA
v_call: TRBV7-3
cdr3_length: 15
cdr3_aa: CASSISSGDTDTQYF

clone_size: once
v_call: TRBV5-1
cdr3_length: 13
cdr3_aa: CASSRGGEETQYF

clone_size: NA
v_call: TRBV6-6
cdr3_length: 14
cdr3_aa: CASSRALVPYEQYF

clone_size: NA
v_call: TRBV2
cdr3_length: 17
cdr3_aa: CASSEYGPRTGADTQYF

clone_size: NA
v_call: TRBV6-5
cdr3_length: 15
cdr3_aa: CASSYFGTGGETQYF

clone_size: once
v_call: TRBV5-5
cdr3_length: 14
cdr3_aa: CASSLGLNNEKLFF

clone_size: NA
v_call: TRBV2
cdr3_length: 12
cdr3_aa: CASSKLDSEQFF

clone_size: NA
v_call: TRBV9
cdr3_length: 16
cdr3_aa: CASSVVLGGSGNTIYF

clone_size: NA
v_call: TRBV30
cdr3_length: 14
cdr3_aa: CALFRGPSGNTIYF

clone_size: NA
v_call: TRBV28
cdr3_length: 14
cdr3_aa: CASTSGTTYNEQFF

clone_size: NA
v_call: TRBV6-5
cdr3_length: 13
cdr3_aa: CASSYRDTETQYF

clone_size: NA
v_call: TRBV18
cdr3_length: 13
cdr3_aa: CASSPAPGETQYF

clone_size: NA
v_call: TRBV4-2
cdr3_length: 14
cdr3_aa: CASSQGASGNTIYF

clone_size: NA
v_call: TRBV9
cdr3_length: 15
cdr3_aa: CASSSRTSGIIEQFF

clone_size: NA
v_call: TRBV7-6
cdr3_length: 17
cdr3_aa: CASSSRGGRERTDTQYF

clone_size: NA
v_call: TRBV7-9
cdr3_length: 12
cdr3_aa: CASSHIHYEQYF

clone_size: NA
v_call: TRBV30
cdr3_length: 13
cdr3_aa: CAWRSGIYYEQYF

clone_size: NA
v_call: TRBV5-1
cdr3_length: 15
cdr3_aa: CASSPRTGPSYEQYF

clone_size: NA
v_call: TRBV7-9
cdr3_length: 13
cdr3_aa: CASEGQGPPEAFF

clone_size: NA
v_call: TRBV18
cdr3_length: 11
cdr3_aa: CASTDLREAFF

clone_size: NA
v_call: TRBV5-1
cdr3_length: 15
cdr3_aa: CASIPQGGPPGELFF

clone_size: NA
v_call: TRBV28
cdr3_length: 16
cdr3_aa: CASSLGASESTDTQYF

clone_size: NA
v_call: TRBV5-1
cdr3_length: 18
cdr3_aa: CASSLARTAHSGANVLTF

clone_size: NA
v_call: TRBV2
cdr3_length: 12
cdr3_aa: CASTTRTGKQYF

clone_size: NA
v_call: TRBV7-2
cdr3_length: 15
cdr3_aa: CASSPRGNSNQPQHF

clone_size: NA
v_call: TRBV7-3
cdr3_length: 19
cdr3_aa: CASIKAPMSIGVGANVLTF

clone_size: NA
v_call: TRBV10-3
cdr3_length: 16
cdr3_aa: CAISESQGYGGDEQFF

clone_size: NA
v_call: TRBV6-1
cdr3_length: 12
cdr3_aa: CASSPWGTEAFF

clone_size: NA
v_call: TRBV4-1
cdr3_length: 13
cdr3_aa: CASSQGVDEKLFF

clone_size: NA
v_call: TRBV30
cdr3_length: 11
cdr3_aa: CAWSVLASQYF

clone_size: NA
v_call: TRBV10-1
cdr3_length: 12
cdr3_aa: CASSDRTGELFF

clone_size: NA
v_call: TRBV2
cdr3_length: 14
cdr3_aa: CASSEAGVIGELFF

clone_size: NA
v_call: TRBV5-4
cdr3_length: 14
cdr3_aa: CASSRWGGTEKLFF

clone_size: once
v_call: TRBV6-1
cdr3_length: 15
cdr3_aa: CASSVGLAVTDTQYF

clone_size: NA
v_call: TRBV5-1
cdr3_length: 16
cdr3_aa: CASSAGLAENTGELFF

clone_size: NA
v_call: TRBV7-9
cdr3_length: 16
cdr3_aa: CASSLGTGTGEEKLFF

clone_size: NA
v_call: TRBV6-1
cdr3_length: 18
cdr3_aa: CASSGYGGPEWSNQPQHF

clone_size: NA
v_call: TRBV5-1
cdr3_length: 16
cdr3_aa: CASSIAGLPTADEQFF

clone_size: once
v_call: TRBV13
cdr3_length: 14
cdr3_aa: CASSLSGPEDEQYF

clone_size: NA
v_call: TRBV6-5
cdr3_length: 14
cdr3_aa: CASSTTRRSYEQYF

clone_size: NA
v_call: TRBV5-6
cdr3_length: 14
cdr3_aa: CASSFGQPNEKLFF

clone_size: NA
v_call: TRBV10-3
cdr3_length: 14
cdr3_aa: CAISESGANTEAFF

clone_size: NA
v_call: TRBV5-5
cdr3_length: 16
cdr3_aa: CASSLAGARGNEKLFF

clone_size: NA
v_call: TRBV15
cdr3_length: 15
cdr3_aa: CATSGGSGNQETQYF

clone_size: NA
v_call: TRBV28
cdr3_length: 15
cdr3_aa: CASPYPGTGADTQYF

clone_size: NA
v_call: TRBV6-5
cdr3_length: 15
cdr3_aa: CASKGGDSLYNEQFF